This TCR beta chain appears in the sequencing data of a study of response to subunit inactivated influenza vaccine. This clonotype was seen a few times. Via MiXCR, TCRdb re-called the RT-PCR reads, giving one row per CDR3 protein. The sample lists about 540,000 distinct CDR3 sequences, around 21% seen once, with approximately 3% in the top ten. The CDR3 spans 13 residues. The V end lost 3 bases, the J end lost 8 bases, and 10 bases lay between the germline ends. The same data also contributed to another study, on T cells expressing NK-cell markers. As that report states: The authors generated TCR beta cDNA through 5'RACE template switching with UMIs. Seven HCMV-seropositive donors and one seronegative donor made up the eight sequenced donors. In several experiments, sorting was confined to alpha-beta TCR T cells through use of an anti-gamma-delta TCR antibody.

The specimen was CD4+ T cells sorted from PBMCs, collected 11 to 12 days after vaccination. The TCR was taken from a man aged 45 to 65 who received an inactivated influenza vaccine. The gene calls are TRBV12-3 or TRBV12-4 and TRBJ1-4, with a weak D call TRBD1 (5 bases). As DNA, the CDR3 is TGTGCCAGCAGTTTCGGGGGACCGGAAAAACTGTTTTTT. Protein product: CASSFGGPEKLFF.